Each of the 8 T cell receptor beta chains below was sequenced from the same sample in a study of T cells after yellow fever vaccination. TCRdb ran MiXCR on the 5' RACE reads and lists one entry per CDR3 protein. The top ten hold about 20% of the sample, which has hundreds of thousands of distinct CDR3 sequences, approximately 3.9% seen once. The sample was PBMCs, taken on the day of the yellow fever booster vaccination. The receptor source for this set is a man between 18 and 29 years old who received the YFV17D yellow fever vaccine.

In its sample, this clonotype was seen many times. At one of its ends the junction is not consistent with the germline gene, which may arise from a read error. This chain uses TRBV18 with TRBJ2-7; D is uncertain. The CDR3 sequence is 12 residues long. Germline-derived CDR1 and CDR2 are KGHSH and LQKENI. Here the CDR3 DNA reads TGTGCCAGCTCATCACCGGAAAACGAGCAGTACTTC. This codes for CASSSPENEQYF.

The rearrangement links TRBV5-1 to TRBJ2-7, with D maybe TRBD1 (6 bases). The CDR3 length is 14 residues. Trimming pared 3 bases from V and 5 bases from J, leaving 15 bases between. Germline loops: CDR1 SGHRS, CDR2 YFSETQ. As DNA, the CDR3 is TGCGCCAGCAGCTCCTATGGGGGCTGGGACGAGCAGTACTTC. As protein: CASSSYGGWDEQYF.

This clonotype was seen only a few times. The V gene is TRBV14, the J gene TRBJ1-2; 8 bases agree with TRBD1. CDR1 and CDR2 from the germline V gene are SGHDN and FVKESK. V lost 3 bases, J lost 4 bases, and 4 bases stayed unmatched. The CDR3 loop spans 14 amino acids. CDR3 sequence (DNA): TGTGCCAGCAGCCACGACAGGGGAGGCTATGGCTACACCTTC. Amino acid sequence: CASSHDRGGYGYTF.

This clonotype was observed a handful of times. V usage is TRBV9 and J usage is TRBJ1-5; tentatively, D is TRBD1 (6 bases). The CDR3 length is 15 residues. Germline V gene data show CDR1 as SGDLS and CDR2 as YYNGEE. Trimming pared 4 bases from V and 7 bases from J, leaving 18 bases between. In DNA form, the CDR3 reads TGTGCCAGCAGCCCGACAGGAGGGATCTGGCAGCCCCAGCATTTT. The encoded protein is CASSPTGGIWQPQHF. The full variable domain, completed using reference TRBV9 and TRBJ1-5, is DSGVTQTPKHLITATGQRVTLRCSPRSGDLSVYWYQQSLDQGLQFLIQYYNGEERAKGNILERFSAQQFPDLHSELNLSSLELGDSALYFCASSPTGGIWQPQHFGDGTRLSIL.

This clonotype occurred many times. The CDR3 reads CASRTTSAGELFF. CDR3 sequence (DNA): TGTGCCAGCAGAACGACTAGCGCTGGGGAGCTGTTTTTT. This chain joins TRBV12-3 or TRBV12-4 and TRBJ2-2, with 8 positions matching TRBD2. There are 13 residues in the CDR3. Trimming at V came to 6 bases and at J to 8 bases, leaving 5 bases not matched to a gene.

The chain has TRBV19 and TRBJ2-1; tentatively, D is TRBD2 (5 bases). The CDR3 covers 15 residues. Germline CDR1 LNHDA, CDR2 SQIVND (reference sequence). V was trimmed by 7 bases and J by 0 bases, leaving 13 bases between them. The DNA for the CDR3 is TGTGCCAGTACCGGAGCGGCGAACTCCTACAATGAGCAGTTCTTC. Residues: CASTGAANSYNEQFF.

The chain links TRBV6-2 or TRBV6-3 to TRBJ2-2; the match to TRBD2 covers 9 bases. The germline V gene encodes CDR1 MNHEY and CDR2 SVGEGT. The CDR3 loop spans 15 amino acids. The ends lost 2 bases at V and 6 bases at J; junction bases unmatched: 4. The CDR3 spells CASSYGGGAAGELFF. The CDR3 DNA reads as TGTGCCAGCAGTTACGGCGGGGGGGCCGCCGGGGAGCTGTTTTTT.

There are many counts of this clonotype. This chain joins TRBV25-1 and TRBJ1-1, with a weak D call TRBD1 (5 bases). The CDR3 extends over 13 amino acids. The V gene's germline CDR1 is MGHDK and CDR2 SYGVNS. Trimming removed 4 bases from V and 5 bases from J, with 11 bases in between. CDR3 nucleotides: TGTGCCAGCAGTGGCGGCAGGGCAACTGAAGCTTTCTTT. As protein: CASSGGRATEAFF. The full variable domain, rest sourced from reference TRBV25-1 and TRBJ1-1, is EADIYQTPRYLVIGTGKKITLECSQTMGHDKMYWYQQDPGMELHLIHYSYGVNSTEKGDLSSESTVSRIRTEHFPLTLESARPSHTSQYLCASSGGRATEAFFGQGTRLTVV.